The 21 T cell receptor beta chains presented below share a single source sample, sequenced in a study of cytomegalovirus exposure and HLA in healthy donors. The study ran its PCR with 60 Vbeta and 13 Jbeta primers. Clones were sequenced by immunoSEQ multiplex PCR, and TCRdb holds only the in-frame ones, with some missing. The table includes over 65,000 clones, around 82% detected once. Input material: PBMCs. The receptors here all came from a man aged 50 to 60 in good health and CMV-seronegative.

V is TRBV9 and J is TRBJ1-2, with unresolved D. This CDR3 is built from 13 residues. The ends were cut back, 2 bases at V and 6 bases at J, with 11 bases in the middle. Germline assignment: CDR1 SGDLS and CDR2 YYNGEE. For the CDR3, the DNA is TGTGCCAGCAGCGTTGGGCCCGGGGATGGCTACACCTTC. This translates into CASSVGPGDGYTF.

V usage is TRBV19 and J usage is TRBJ2-5; 8 nucleotides line up with TRBD2. The germline V gene has CDR1 LNHDA and CDR2 SQIVND (reference sequence). With 7 bases clipped from V and 6 bases from J, the junction kept 13 bases outside the gene matches. The CDR3 covers 15 residues. The CDR3 bases are TGTGCCAGTACCTCTGGGGCGGGGGGTGTTCAGACCCAGTACTTC. Protein product: CASTSGAGGVQTQYF.

There are a few counts of this clone. This sequence joins TRBV4-1 and TRBJ1-4; D remains ambiguous. Germline CDR1 and CDR2: MGHRA and YSYEKL. Trimming took 0 bases from V and 7 from J, leaving 9 bases between them. The CDR3 spans 14 residues. The CDR3 loop is CASSQDVWSEKLFF. In nucleotides, the CDR3 is TGCGCCAGCAGCCAAGATGTGTGGAGTGAAAAACTGTTTTTT.

Concerning this clone: Other DNA sequences of this sample code for an identical CDR3. The rearrangement uses TRBV5-1 and TRBJ1-1; 8 nucleotides line up with TRBD1. The CDR3 sequence is 14 residues long. With V trimmed by 5 bases and J by 1 base, 4 bases remained unmatched. Germline loops: CDR1 SGHRS, CDR2 YFSETQ. This chain's CDR3 is CASSPGTGNTEAFF. CDR3 in DNA: TGCGCCAGCAGTCCTGGGACAGGGAACACTGAAGCTTTCTTT.

The chain couples TRBV5-1 to TRBJ1-1; maybe TRBD1 (5 bases). CDR1 and CDR2 from the germline V gene are SGHRS and YFSETQ. V lost 0 bases to trimming and J lost 4 bases, with 10 bases between them. The CDR3 has 14 amino acids. In DNA form, the CDR3 reads TGCGCCAGCAGCTTGGAGCAGGGCGCCACTGAAGCTTTCTTT. The encoded protein is CASSLEQGATEAFF.

This clone was counted at least ten times. The chain is built from TRBV6-5 and TRBJ2-6; D may be TRBD2 (6 bases). With 4 bases removed from V and 2 bases from J, the gap between germline ends came to 9 bases. This CDR3 has 15 amino acids. Looked up from germline, CDR1 is MNHEY and CDR2 is SVGAGI. Written as DNA, the CDR3 is TGTGCCAGCAGTTTGAGGGAGGCTGGGGCCAACGTCCTGACTTTC. Its protein is CASSLREAGANVLTF.

This clone has only a few counts. The gene calls are TRBV5-1 and TRBJ2-3; TRBD2 might be the D (5 bases). This CDR3 region has 15 residues. Deletions cut 3 bases from V and 1 base from J, with 12 bases between. The germline V gene encodes CDR1 SGHRS and CDR2 YFSETQ. DNA of the CDR3: TGCGCCAGCAGCTCTGCCGGGGTCCGCACAGATACGCAGTATTTT. As protein: CASSSAGVRTDTQYF.

A few counts support this clone. The J gene is TRBJ2-7, the V gene TRBV5-5; tentative D call: TRBD2 (7 bases). The CDR3 has 16 residues. V was clipped by 3 bases and J by 1 base, with 17 bases between them. The germline gives CDR1 SGHKS, CDR2 YYEKEE (reference sequence). The DNA for the CDR3 is TGTGCCAGCAGCTCTAGCGGACGGACAGCATCCTACGAGCAGTACTTC. Its protein is CASSSSGRTASYEQYF. Filled out from reference TRBV5-5 and TRBJ2-7, the complete variable domain reads DAGVTQSPTHLIKTRGQQVTLRCSPISGHKSVSWYQQVLGQGPQFIFQYYEKEERGRGNFPDRFSARQFPNYSSELNVNALLLGDSALYLCASSSSGRTASYEQYFGPGTRLTVT.

The chain couples TRBV19 to TRBJ2-7; TRBD2 agrees at 11 bases. Germline CDR1 and CDR2: LNHDA and SQIVND (reference sequence). The CDR3 covers 18 residues. V gave up 5 bases and J gave up 0 bases; unmatched junction bases: 12. For the CDR3, the DNA is TGTGCCAGTAGTTGGAAGTTAATAGGACTAGCGGGCTCCTACGAGCAGTACTTC. Its translation: CASSWKLIGLAGSYEQYF.

The chain employs TRBV6-5 and TRBJ2-3; D is unresolved. Germline V lookup: CDR1 MNHEY, CDR2 SVGAGI. With 6 bases removed from V and 0 bases from J, the gap between germline ends came to 10 bases. The CDR3 runs 14 residues. CDR3 region: CASSFFFSTDTQYF. CDR3 nucleotides: TGTGCCAGCAGCTTTTTTTTTAGCACAGATACGCAGTATTTT.

This rearrangement joins TRBV7-2 to TRBJ2-3, with D perhaps matching TRBD2 (5 bases). CDR3 length: 12 residues. The V gene lost 5 bases and the J gene lost 3 bases, with 6 bases spanning the gap. The germline CDR1 and CDR2 sequences are SGHTA and FQGNSA. CDR3 amino acids: CASSRDTDTQYF. The DNA of the CDR3 is TGTGCCAGCAGCCGGGATACAGATACGCAGTATTTT.

This clone was seen a few times. The V call is TRBV2, the J call TRBJ2-1, with D uncertain. The length of the CDR3 is 11 residues. The V and J ends lost 7 bases and 8 bases respectively, with 9 bases between them. The germline V gene has CDR1 SNHLY and CDR2 FYNNEI. CDR3 nucleotide sequence: TGTGCCAGCACCGAGGCAGATGAGCAGTTCTTC. It encodes CASTEADEQFF.

This clone was counted a single time. Lacking the conserved final phenylalanine or tryptophan, this CDR3 likely reflects a read error. The J gene is TRBJ1-5, the V gene TRBV2; TRBD1 matches 8 bases. The CDR3 sequence is 15 residues long. The V and J ends lost 7 bases and 6 bases, in that order; junction bases with no gene match: 11. CDR1 and CDR2 (germline): SNHLY, FYNNEI. Here the CDR3 DNA reads TGTGCCAGCACTGTGGGACAGGCTCTAGGTCAGCCCCAGCATCTT. Translation: CASTVGQALGQPQHL.

The chain links TRBV29-1 to TRBJ1-2; D is uncertain. Germline CDR1 is SQVTM and CDR2 is ANQGSEA. CDR3 length: 13 amino acids. Trimming cost V 0 bases and J 7 bases, with 12 bases left between them. CDR3 region: CSVEDRSVSGYTF. The CDR3 DNA reads TGCAGCGTTGAAGATCGGTCCGTTTCTGGCTACACCTTC.

In DNA form, the CDR3 reads TGTGCCAGCAGTTATCCGGAACAGCCGATAGTTCAGCCCCAGCATTTT. This encodes CASSYPEQPIVQPQHF. The V call is TRBV6-6, the J call TRBJ1-5; D remains unclear. V shed 3 bases and J shed 6 bases, with 18 bases lying between them. CDR1 MNHNY and CDR2 SVGAGI come from the germline V gene (reference sequence). The CDR3 sequence is 16 residues long.

This chain links TRBV6-6 with TRBJ2-5; D gene ambiguous. Germline V gene sequence: CDR1 MNHNY, CDR2 SVGAGI (reference sequence). CDR3 length: 11 residues. V lost 8 bases, J lost 6 bases, and 10 bases lay in between. The DNA for the CDR3 is TGTGCCAGCGCGGCCGTGCAGACCCAGTACTTC. It codes for CASAAVQTQYF.

The chain uses TRBV18 and TRBJ2-3; TRBD2 agrees at 8 bases. The CDR3 loop spans 14 amino acids. Germline CDR1 reads KGHSH; CDR2 reads LQKENI. Trimming removed 4 bases from V and 8 bases from J; junction bases left unmatched: 8. The CDR3 sequence is CASSLAAGEGTQYF. CDR3 in DNA: TGTGCCAGCTCACTGGCAGCGGGGGAAGGTACGCAGTATTTT.

Only a few counts were recorded for this clone. V and J are TRBV6-6 and TRBJ1-5; 11 bases match TRBD1. The CDR3 length is 16 residues. Germline lookup yields CDR1 MNHNY and CDR2 SVGAGI (reference sequence). After removal of 6 bases from V and 3 bases from J, the junction contained 7 bases not matched to a gene. The CDR3 coding sequence is TGTGCCAGCAGAGGGGGGGACAGGGGGTACAATCAGCCCCAGCATTTT. It yields the protein CASRGGDRGYNQPQHF.

The DNA of the CDR3 is TGTGCCTGGACGGGGGGCATCGAGCAGTACTTC. Residues: CAWTGGIEQYF. This chain uses TRBV30 with TRBJ2-7, with D possibly being TRBD2 (7 bases). The CDR3 is made up of 11 amino acids. V was clipped by 4 bases and J by 6 bases, with 10 bases between them. Germline lookup yields CDR1 GTSNPN and CDR2 SVGIG (reference sequence).

CDR3 amino acids: CASSNSKTGTVREQYF. The CDR3 coding sequence is TGTGCCAGCAGCAACTCGAAGACCGGGACAGTGAGGGAGCAGTACTTC. The V gene is TRBV21-1, the J gene TRBJ2-7; the table's D call, TRBD1, has no DNA check behind it. TRBV21-1 is tagged as a pseudogene. The CDR3 covers 16 residues.

V is TRBV14 and J is TRBJ1-3; 8 nucleotides align to TRBD1. The V and J ends lost 1 base and 5 bases, in that order; junction bases with no gene match: 7. Germline CDR1 and CDR2: SGHDN and FVKESK. CDR3 length: 16 residues. This chain's CDR3 is CASSQGMDRERNTIYF. The CDR3 DNA reads as TGTGCCAGCAGCCAAGGGATGGACAGGGAGAGAAACACCATATATTTT.